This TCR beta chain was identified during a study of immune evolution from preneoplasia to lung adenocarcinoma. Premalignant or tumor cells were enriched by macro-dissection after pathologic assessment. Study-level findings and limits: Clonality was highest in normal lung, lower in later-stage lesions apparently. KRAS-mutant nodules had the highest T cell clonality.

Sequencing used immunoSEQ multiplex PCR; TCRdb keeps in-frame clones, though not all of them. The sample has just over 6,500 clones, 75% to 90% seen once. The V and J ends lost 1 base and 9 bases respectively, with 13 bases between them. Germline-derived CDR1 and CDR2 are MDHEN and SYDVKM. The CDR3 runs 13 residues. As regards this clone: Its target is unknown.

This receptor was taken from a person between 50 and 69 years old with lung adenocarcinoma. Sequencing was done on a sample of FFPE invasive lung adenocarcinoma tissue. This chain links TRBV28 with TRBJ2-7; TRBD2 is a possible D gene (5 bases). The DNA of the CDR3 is TGTGCCAGCAGTTTATACCGGGGTACGGGGCAGTACTTC. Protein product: CASSLYRGTGQYF.